This paragraph covers one TCR beta chain sequence. This entry is derived from a study of cytomegalovirus exposure and HLA in healthy donors. Trimming took 6 bases from V and 8 from J, leaving 26 bases between them. The germline V gene has CDR1 SGHTS and CDR2 YDEGEE. This CDR3 contains 17 residues. This PCR relied on a set of 60 Vbeta primers and 13 Jbeta primers. Measured with immunoSEQ multiplex PCR; TCRdb has only the in-frame clones, and not every one. The table lists roughly 190,000 clones, about four fifths of them singletons. The specimen sequenced was PBMCs. The source is a woman aged 18 to 35 in good health and CMV-seronegative. This chain connects TRBV5-8 to TRBJ1-4, with D perhaps matching TRBD1 (6 bases). The DNA for the CDR3 is TGTGCCAGCACCCTTGGTCAGGGGTCACGGCTCGGAGAAAAACTGTTTTTT. It encodes CASTLGQGSRLGEKLFF.